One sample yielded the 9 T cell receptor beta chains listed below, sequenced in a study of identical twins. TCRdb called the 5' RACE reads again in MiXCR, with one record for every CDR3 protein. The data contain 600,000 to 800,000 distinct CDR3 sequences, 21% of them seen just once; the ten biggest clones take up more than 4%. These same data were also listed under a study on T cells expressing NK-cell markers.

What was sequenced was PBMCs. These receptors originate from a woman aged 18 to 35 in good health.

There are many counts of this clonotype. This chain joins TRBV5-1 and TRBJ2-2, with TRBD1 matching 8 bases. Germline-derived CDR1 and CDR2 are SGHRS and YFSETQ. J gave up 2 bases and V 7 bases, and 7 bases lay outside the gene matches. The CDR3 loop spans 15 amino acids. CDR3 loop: CASGTGTGNTGELFF. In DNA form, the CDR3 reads TGCGCCAGCGGCACCGGGACAGGAAACACCGGGGAGCTGTTTTTT.

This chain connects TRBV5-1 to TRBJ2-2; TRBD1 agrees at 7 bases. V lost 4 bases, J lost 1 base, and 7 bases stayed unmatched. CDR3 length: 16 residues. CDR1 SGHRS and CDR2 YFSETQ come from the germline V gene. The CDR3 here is CASSPGQLLNTGELFF. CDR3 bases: TGCGCCAGCAGCCCGGGACAGCTTTTGAACACCGGGGAGCTGTTTTTT. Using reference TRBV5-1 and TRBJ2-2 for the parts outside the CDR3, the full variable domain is KAGVTQTPRYLIKTRGQQVTLSCSPISGHRSVSWYQQTPGQGLQFLFEYFSETQRNKGNFPGRFSGRQFSNSRSEMNVSTLELGDSALYLCASSPGQLLNTGELFFGEGSRLTVL.

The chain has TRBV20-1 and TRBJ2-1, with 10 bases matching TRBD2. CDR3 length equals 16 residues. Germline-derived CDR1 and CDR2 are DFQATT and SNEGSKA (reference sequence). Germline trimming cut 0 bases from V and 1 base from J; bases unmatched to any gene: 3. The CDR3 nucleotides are TGCAGTGCTAGAGATCCTAGCGGGGGTTCCTACAATGAGCAGTTCTTC. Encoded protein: CSARDPSGGSYNEQFF.

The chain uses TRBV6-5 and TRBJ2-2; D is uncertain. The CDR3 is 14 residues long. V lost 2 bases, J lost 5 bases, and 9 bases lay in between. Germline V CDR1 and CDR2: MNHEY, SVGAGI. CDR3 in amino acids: CASSYGSTTGELFF. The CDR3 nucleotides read TGTGCCAGCAGTTACGGTTCAACTACCGGGGAGCTGTTTTTT.

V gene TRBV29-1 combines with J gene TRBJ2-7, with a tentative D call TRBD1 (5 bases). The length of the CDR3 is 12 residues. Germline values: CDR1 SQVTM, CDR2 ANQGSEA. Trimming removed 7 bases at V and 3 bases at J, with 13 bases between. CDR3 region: CSAATDIYEQYF. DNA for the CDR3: TGCAGCGCCGCGACAGATATCTACGAGCAGTACTTC.

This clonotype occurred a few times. CDR3 nucleotide sequence: TGTGCCAGCAGTTCGCGACAGTTCCCTTATGGCTACACCTTC. Translating gives CASSSRQFPYGYTF. This sequence joins TRBV6-5 and TRBJ1-2; a weak D match, TRBD1 (5 bases). Deletions cut 4 bases from V and 5 bases from J, with 14 bases between. Germline V gene sequence: CDR1 MNHEY, CDR2 SVGAGI. The CDR3 extends over 14 amino acids.

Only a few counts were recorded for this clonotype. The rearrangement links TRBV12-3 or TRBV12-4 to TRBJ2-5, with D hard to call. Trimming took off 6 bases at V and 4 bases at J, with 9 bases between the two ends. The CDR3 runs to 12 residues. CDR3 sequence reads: CASRVSPETQYF. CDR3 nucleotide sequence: TGTGCCAGCAGGGTTAGCCCAGAGACCCAGTACTTC.

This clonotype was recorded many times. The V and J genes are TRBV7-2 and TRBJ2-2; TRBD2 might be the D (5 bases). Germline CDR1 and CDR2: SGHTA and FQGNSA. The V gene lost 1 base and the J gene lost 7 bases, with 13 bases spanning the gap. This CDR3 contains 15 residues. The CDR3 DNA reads TGTGCCAGCAGCTTAGTGCGGGTTTCAGGCGGGGAGCTGTTTTTT. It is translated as CASSLVRVSGGELFF.

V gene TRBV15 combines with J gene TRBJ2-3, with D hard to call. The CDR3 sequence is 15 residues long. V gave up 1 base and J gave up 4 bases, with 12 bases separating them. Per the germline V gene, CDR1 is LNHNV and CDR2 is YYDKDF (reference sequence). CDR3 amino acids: CATSRAIESPDTQYF. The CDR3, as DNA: TGTGCCACCAGCAGAGCGATCGAGTCACCAGATACGCAGTATTTT.